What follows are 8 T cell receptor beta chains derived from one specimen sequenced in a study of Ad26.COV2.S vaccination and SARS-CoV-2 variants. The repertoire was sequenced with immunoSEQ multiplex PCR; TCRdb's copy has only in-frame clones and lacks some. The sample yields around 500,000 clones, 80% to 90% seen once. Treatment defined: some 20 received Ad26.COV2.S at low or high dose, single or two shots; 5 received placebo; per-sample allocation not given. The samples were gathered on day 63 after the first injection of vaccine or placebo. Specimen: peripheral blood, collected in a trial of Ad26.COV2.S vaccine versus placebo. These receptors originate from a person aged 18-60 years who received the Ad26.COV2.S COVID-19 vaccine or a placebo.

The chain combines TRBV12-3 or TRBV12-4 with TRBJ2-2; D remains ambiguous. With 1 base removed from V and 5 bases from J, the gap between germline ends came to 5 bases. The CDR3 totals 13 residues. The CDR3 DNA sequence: TGTGCCAGCAGTTTAGTATCTACCGGGGAGCTGTTTTTT. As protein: CASSLVSTGELFF.

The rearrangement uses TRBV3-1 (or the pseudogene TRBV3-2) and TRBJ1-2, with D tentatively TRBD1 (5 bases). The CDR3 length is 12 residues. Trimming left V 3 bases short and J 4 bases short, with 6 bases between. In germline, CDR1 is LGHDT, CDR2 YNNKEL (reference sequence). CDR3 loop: CASSQRGYGYTF. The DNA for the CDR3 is TGTGCCAGCAGCCAGAGGGGCTATGGCTACACCTTC.

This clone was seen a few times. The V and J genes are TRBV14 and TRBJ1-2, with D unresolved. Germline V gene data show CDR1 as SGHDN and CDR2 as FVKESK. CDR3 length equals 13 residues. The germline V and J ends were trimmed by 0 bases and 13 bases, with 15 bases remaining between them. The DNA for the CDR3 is TGTGCCAGCAGCCAAGAACCCAGACTAGTAGGCACCTTC. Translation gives CASSQEPRLVGTF.

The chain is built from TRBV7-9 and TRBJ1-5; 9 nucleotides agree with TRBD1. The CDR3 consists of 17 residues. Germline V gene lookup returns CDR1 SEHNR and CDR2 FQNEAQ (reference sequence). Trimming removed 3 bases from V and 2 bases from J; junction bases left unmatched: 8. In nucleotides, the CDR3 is TGTGCCAGCAGCTTGGCCCCGGGACAGGGTGGCAATCAGCCCCAGCATTTT. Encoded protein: CASSLAPGQGGNQPQHF.

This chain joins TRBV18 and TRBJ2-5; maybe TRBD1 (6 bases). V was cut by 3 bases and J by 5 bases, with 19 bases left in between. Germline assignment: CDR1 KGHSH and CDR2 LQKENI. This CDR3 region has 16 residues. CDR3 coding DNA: TGTGCCAGCTCACCGATCGGGACAACCTATACGGAGACCCAGTACTTC. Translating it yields CASSPIGTTYTETQYF.

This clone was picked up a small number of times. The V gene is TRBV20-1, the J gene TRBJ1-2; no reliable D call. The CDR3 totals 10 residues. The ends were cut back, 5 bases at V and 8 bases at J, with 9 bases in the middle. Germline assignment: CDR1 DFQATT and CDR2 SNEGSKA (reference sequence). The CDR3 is CSAPNGGYTF. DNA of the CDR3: TGCAGTGCTCCCAATGGGGGCTACACCTTC.

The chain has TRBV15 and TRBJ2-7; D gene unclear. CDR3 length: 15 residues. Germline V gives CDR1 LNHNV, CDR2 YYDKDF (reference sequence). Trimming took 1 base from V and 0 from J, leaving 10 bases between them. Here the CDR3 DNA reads TGTGCCACCAGCAGAGGGGCGGAAAGCTCCTACGAGCAGTACTTC. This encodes CATSRGAESSYEQYF.

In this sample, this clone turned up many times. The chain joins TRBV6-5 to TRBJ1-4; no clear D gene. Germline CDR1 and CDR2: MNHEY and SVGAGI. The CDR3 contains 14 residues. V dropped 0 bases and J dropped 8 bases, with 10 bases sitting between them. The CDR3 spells CASSYSSGREKLFF. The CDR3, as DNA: TGTGCCAGCAGTTACTCATCGGGGAGGGAAAAACTGTTTTTT.